One sample yielded the 4 T cell receptor beta chains listed below, sequenced in a study of identical twins. TCRdb used MiXCR to reprocess the 5' RACE reads, holding one entry per CDR3 protein. This sample has hundreds of thousands of distinct CDR3 sequences, with around an eighth found just once. These data also featured in a second study, about yellow fever vaccine responses in identical twins.

Sequencing was performed on PBMCs. Receptor source: a woman aged 18-29 years in good health.

This clonotype occurred a few times. The V call is TRBV27, the J call TRBJ2-1; TRBD2 agrees at 14 bases. J lost 8 bases, V lost 5 bases, and 5 bases had no gene match. The CDR3 has 15 residues. CDR1 MNHEY and CDR2 SMNVEV come from the germline V gene (reference sequence). The CDR3 sequence is CASSLTSGRADEQFF. Written as DNA, the CDR3 is TGTGCCAGCAGTCTGACTAGCGGGAGGGCCGATGAGCAGTTCTTC.

This clonotype was observed at least ten times. The chain is built from TRBV4-1 and TRBJ2-1; TRBD2 matches 9 bases. This CDR3 has 17 amino acids. The junction had 9 bases not matched to a gene; V was cut back by 0 bases and J by 6 bases. Germline-derived CDR1 and CDR2 are MGHRA and YSYEKL. CDR3 coding DNA: TGCGCCAGCAGCCAAGATACTCTTTTGCGGGAGGGCAATGAGCAGTTCTTC. Translation: CASSQDTLLREGNEQFF.

This clonotype was counted only a few times. A much larger clone lies a single base off, so this may be a read error. The genes are TRBV9 and TRBJ1-1; D remains ambiguous. Per germline, CDR1 SGDLS and CDR2 YYNGEE. The CDR3 is 11 residues long. Deletions cut 6 bases from V and 0 bases from J, with 3 bases between. The CDR3: CASNMNTEAFF. In nucleotides, the CDR3 is TGTGCCAGCAATATGAACACTGAAGCTTTCTTT.

This clonotype turned up a few times. This sequence joins TRBV19 and TRBJ2-1; TRBD2 matches 11 bases. V dropped 4 bases and J dropped 6; count of bases not matched to a gene: 14. This CDR3 contains 18 residues. Germline CDR1 LNHDA, CDR2 SQIVND (reference sequence). The CDR3 DNA reads TGTGCCAGTAGTAAATACTCGACTAGCGGGGTAGGCCTCAATGAGCAGTTCTTC. This translates into CASSKYSTSGVGLNEQFF.